This T cell receptor beta chain was sequenced for a study of blood T cell repertoires in COVID-19. Across the study: COVID-19 samples, acute and convalescent, were from the United States, Italy and Spain.

CDR3 length equals 15 residues. Trimming cost V 8 bases and J 11 bases; bases outside gene matches: 19. Germline lookup yields CDR1 MDHEN and CDR2 SYDVKM. Per the original data handling: Amplification of reference gene primers provided the estimated nucleated cell counts. Libraries were prepared by immunoSEQ multiplex PCR; TCRdb keeps only in-frame clonotypes and omits some of them. V, J and clone size reflect that table, while D and trimming were determined from the DNA. The sample has approximately 26,000 clones, about 90% seen once. The chain uses TRBV28 and TRBJ1-2; 8 bases are a match to TRBD1. This clonotype originated in a woman aged 55 to 70 with active COVID-19. The specimen was peripheral blood. The CDR3 is CASGPSNRGGSGYTF. For the CDR3, the DNA is TGTGCCAGCGGCCCCTCGAACAGGGGGGGCTCGGGTTACACCTTC.